This TCR beta chain was captured in a study of molecular identifiers for immune sequencing clone quantification. Preparation of the bulk TCR libraries relied on previously described methods and listed TCR primers. Using its own MiXCR run on the PCR reads, TCRdb lists one record per CDR3 protein. The repertoire consists of approximately 670,000 distinct CDR3 sequences, with just under 20% occurring once and the leading ten covering 0.7% to 1%. Ten or more counts support this clonotype. The antigen remains undetermined. General observations from the study: Spiked Jurkat TCR RNA from one cell was reportedly detectable among some 930,000 naive cells.

From germline, CDR1 is MGHRA and CDR2 YSYEKL. The CDR3 is made up of 14 amino acids. With 1 base removed from V and 3 bases from J, the gap between germline ends came to 6 bases. Naive CD8 libraries came from around 20,000 to 990,000 sorted cells with 10%, 30% or 50% RNA. Based on a CD8+CD4-CCR7+CD45RA+ profile, naive CD8 T cells were sorted. The genes are TRBV4-1 and TRBJ1-4, with no clear D. This receptor was identified in a human donor in good health. Some libraries in this study had Jurkat cell RNA spiked in. Sequencing used naive CD8+ T cells from blood, with Jurkat cell RNA spiked in. The subset denotes: FACS-sorted CD8+CD4-CCR7+CD45RA+ naive T cells. CDR3 protein: CASSQVGSNEKLFF. The DNA of the CDR3 is TGCGCCAGCAGCCAAGTCGGATCTAATGAAAAACTGTTTTTT.